The 21 T cell receptor beta chains given below trace back to one sample, sequenced in a study of monozygotic twins with inflammatory bowel disease. For each CDR3 protein, TCRdb gives one entry from its re-call of the 5' RACE reads, without DNA. This repertoire comprises a few hundred thousand distinct CDR3 sequences; its ten largest clones make up 2% to 3%. The sample comprised blood. These receptors were obtained from a human donor with ulcerative colitis or Crohn's disease, or a healthy co-twin of an affected twin (not recorded which).

The J gene is TRBJ1-4, the V gene TRBV7-9; the TCRdb D gene call, TRBD1, has no DNA to confirm it. Per germline, CDR1 SEHNR and CDR2 FQNEAQ (reference sequence). This CDR3 is built from 13 residues. The CDR3 reads CASSLETGLKLFF. Together with reference TRBV7-9 and TRBJ1-4, the CDR3 gives the full variable domain: DTGVSQNPRHKITKRGQNVTFRCDPISEHNRLYWYRQTLGQGPEFLTYFQNEAQLEKSRLLSDRFSAERPKGSFSTLEIQRTEQGDSAMYLCASSLETGLKLFFGSGTQLSVL.

This rearrangement joins TRBV7-6 to TRBJ2-7; TCRdb proposes TRBD1, but this gene call is untestable without DNA. The germline V gene encodes CDR1 SGHVS and CDR2 FNYEAQ. The CDR3 is 15 amino acids. The CDR3 loop is CASSFSGTGLYEQYF.

The gene calls are TRBV5-1 and TRBJ1-2; TCRdb gives TRBD1 as the D gene, but with no DNA this cannot be confirmed. The CDR3 has 15 amino acids. Germline V gene data show CDR1 as SGHRS and CDR2 as YFSETQ. This CDR3 reads CASSLDRLLNYGYTF.

The chain carries TRBV29-1 and TRBJ2-1. The germline V gene has CDR1 SQVTM and CDR2 ANQGSEA. This CDR3 comprises 13 residues. The CDR3 here is CSVEDALTGEQFF.

The V gene is TRBV30, the J gene TRBJ2-7; the TCRdb call, TRBD1, lacks DNA for checking. The length of the CDR3 is 13 residues. Germline CDR1 and CDR2: GTSNPN and SVGIG (reference sequence). This CDR3 reads CASDRAPSYEQYF.

This chain joins TRBV20-1 and TRBJ2-5. This CDR3 is 14 amino acids long. Germline lookup yields CDR1 DFQATT and CDR2 SNEGSKA (reference sequence). The CDR3 loop reads CSAFWTYSQETQYF.

The chain links TRBV7-2 to TRBJ1-1; the TRBD1 assignment by TCRdb is unverifiable without DNA. Germline CDR1 reads SGHTA; CDR2 reads FQGNSA. This CDR3 contains 14 residues. The CDR3 loop reads CASSLPQGYTEAFF.

The chain combines TRBV9 with TRBJ2-3; TCRdb gives TRBD1 as the D gene, but with no DNA this cannot be confirmed. Germline values: CDR1 SGDLS, CDR2 YYNGEE. The CDR3 is made up of 16 amino acids. The CDR3 loop reads CASSLRTGWDADTQYF.

V gene TRBV27 combines with J gene TRBJ1-5; TCRdb picks TRBD1, but there is no DNA to check that call. The germline CDR1 and CDR2 sequences are MNHEY and SMNVEV (reference sequence). CDR3 length: 15 residues. This chain's CDR3 is CASSLGDSPGQPQHF.

The V gene is TRBV4-1, the J gene TRBJ2-7; TCRdb proposes TRBD1, but this gene call is untestable without DNA. Per germline, CDR1 MGHRA and CDR2 YSYEKL. The CDR3 consists of 18 residues. The CDR3 spells CASSQGSRDIPYSYEQYF.

V usage is TRBV9 and J usage is TRBJ2-3; the D call of TRBD2 rests on TCRdb alone, since no DNA is present to check it. This CDR3 has 16 amino acids. Germline lookup yields CDR1 SGDLS and CDR2 YYNGEE. The CDR3 loop is CASSVGSGGTTDTQYF.

The V call is TRBV3-1, the J call TRBJ2-7; absent DNA, TCRdb's TRBD2 call cannot be checked. The CDR3 is made up of 16 amino acids. Looked up from germline, CDR1 is LGHDT and CDR2 is YNNKEL (reference sequence). The CDR3 spells CASSKGTSGASYEQYF.

This rearrangement joins TRBV5-1 to TRBJ2-5; TCRdb picks TRBD2, but there is no DNA to check that call. The CDR3 length is 15 residues. CDR1 and CDR2 (germline): SGHRS, YFSETQ. The CDR3 loop is CASRPSAGVQETQYF.

The rearrangement joins TRBV27 to TRBJ2-3; the D gene TCRdb calls, TRBD1, cannot be checked with no DNA. Germline V gene sequence: CDR1 MNHEY, CDR2 SMNVEV (reference sequence). The CDR3 is 17 residues long. The CDR3 spells CASSRSTGRGLTDTQYF.

The V call is TRBV9, the J call TRBJ2-3; without DNA, the TCRdb call of TRBD1 cannot be checked. The germline gives CDR1 SGDLS, CDR2 YYNGEE. The CDR3 covers 15 residues. CDR3 sequence: CASSVVGGSGDTQYF.

The chain employs TRBV4-2 and TRBJ1-3; TCRdb designates TRBD1, a call that cannot be tested without DNA. Germline values: CDR1 LGHNA, CDR2 YNFKEQ. The CDR3 spans 18 residues. This chain's CDR3 is CASSQDRGAGRSGNTIYF.

The chain links TRBV6-5 to TRBJ2-7; the D gene TCRdb calls, TRBD1, cannot be checked with no DNA. CDR3 length: 16 residues. In germline, CDR1 is MNHEY, CDR2 SVGAGI. The CDR3 region is CASSYLQGGGRYEQYF.

This rearrangement joins TRBV12-3 or TRBV12-4 to TRBJ2-5; TCRdb returns TRBD1, unconfirmable since there is no DNA. The CDR3 consists of 14 residues. CDR3: CASRGQGTYGTQYF.

This CDR3 is CASSIGGSQPQHF. The chain combines TRBV19 with TRBJ1-5. The CDR3 extends over 13 amino acids. Germline values: CDR1 LNHDA, CDR2 SQIVND (reference sequence).

The chain uses TRBV21-1 and TRBJ2-5; TCRdb indicates TRBD2, and absent DNA this call remains unverified. TRBV21-1 represents a pseudogene. This CDR3 spans 15 amino acids. The CDR3 loop is CASSKEGLKQETQYF.

This chain connects TRBV27 to TRBJ1-4; the TRBD1 assignment by TCRdb is unverifiable without DNA. CDR3 length equals 11 residues. Germline lookup yields CDR1 MNHEY and CDR2 SMNVEV (reference sequence). The CDR3 spells CASRSQGQLFF.